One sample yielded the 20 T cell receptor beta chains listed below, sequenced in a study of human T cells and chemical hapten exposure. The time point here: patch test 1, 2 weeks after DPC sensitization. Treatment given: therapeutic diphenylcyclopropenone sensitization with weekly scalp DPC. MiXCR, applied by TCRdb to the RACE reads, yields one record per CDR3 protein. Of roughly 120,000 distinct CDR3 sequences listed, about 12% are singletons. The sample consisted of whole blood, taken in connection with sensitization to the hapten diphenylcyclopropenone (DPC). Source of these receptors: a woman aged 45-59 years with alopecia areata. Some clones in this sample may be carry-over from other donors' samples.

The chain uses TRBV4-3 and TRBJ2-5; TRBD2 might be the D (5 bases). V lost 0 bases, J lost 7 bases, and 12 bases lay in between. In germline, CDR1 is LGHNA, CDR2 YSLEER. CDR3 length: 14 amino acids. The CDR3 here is CASSQDPQGGTQYF. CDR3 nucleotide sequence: TGCGCCAGCAGCCAAGACCCCCAAGGAGGGACCCAGTACTTC.

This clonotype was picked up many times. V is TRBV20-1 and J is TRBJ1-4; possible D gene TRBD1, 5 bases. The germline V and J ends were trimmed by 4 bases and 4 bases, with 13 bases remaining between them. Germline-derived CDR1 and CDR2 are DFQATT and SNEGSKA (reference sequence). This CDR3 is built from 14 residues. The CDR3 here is CSAKPGPSNEKLFF. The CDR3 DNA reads TGCAGTGCTAAACCGGGACCGAGTAATGAAAAACTGTTTTTT.

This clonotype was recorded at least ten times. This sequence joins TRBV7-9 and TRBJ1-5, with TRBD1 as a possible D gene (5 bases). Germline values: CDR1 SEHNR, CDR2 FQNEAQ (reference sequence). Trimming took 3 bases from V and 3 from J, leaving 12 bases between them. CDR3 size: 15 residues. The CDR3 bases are TGTGCCAGCAGCTTTCACGGGGGTCCCAATCAGCCCCAGCATTTT. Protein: CASSFHGGPNQPQHF.

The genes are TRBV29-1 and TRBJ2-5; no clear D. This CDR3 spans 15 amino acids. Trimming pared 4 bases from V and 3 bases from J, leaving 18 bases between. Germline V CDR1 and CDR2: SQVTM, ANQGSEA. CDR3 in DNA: TGCAGCGTTGTCCCCAGGCCCCTCCTAGAAGAGACCCAGTACTTC. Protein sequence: CSVVPRPLLEETQYF.

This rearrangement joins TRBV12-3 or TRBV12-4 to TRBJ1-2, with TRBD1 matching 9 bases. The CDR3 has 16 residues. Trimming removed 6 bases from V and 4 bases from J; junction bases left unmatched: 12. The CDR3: CASRHTDRGGLYGYTF. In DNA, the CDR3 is TGTGCCAGCAGGCATACGGACAGGGGAGGCCTCTATGGCTACACCTTC.

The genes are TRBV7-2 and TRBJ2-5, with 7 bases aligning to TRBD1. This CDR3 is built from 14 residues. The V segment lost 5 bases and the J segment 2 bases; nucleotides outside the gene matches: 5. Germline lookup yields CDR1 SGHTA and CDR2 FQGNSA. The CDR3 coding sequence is TGTGCCAGCAGCACCCCGGGACAGCAAGAGACCCAGTACTTC. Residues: CASSTPGQQETQYF.

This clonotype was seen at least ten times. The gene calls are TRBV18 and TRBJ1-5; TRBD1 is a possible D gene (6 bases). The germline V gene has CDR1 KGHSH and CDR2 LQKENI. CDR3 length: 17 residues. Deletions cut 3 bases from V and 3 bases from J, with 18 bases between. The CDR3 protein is CASSPYDGGLDNQPQHF. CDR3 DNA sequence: TGTGCCAGCTCACCGTATGACGGGGGGCTGGACAATCAGCCCCAGCATTTT.

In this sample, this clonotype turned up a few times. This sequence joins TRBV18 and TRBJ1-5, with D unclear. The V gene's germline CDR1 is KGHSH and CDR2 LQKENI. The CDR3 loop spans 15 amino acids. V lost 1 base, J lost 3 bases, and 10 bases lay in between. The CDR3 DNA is TGTGCCAGCTCACCACTGGACGGTTCCAATCAGCCCCAGCATTTT. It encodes CASSPLDGSNQPQHF.

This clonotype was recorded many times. The chain's CDR3 is CSASGTSGGAHEQFF. The CDR3, as DNA: TGCAGTGCTAGTGGCACTAGCGGGGGGGCCCATGAGCAGTTCTTC. V usage is TRBV20-1 and J usage is TRBJ2-1, with 13 bases lining up with TRBD2. CDR1 and CDR2 (germline): DFQATT, SNEGSKA (reference sequence). The V gene end was trimmed by 3 bases and the J gene end by 8 bases; junction bases not matched to a gene: 7. This CDR3 spans 15 amino acids.

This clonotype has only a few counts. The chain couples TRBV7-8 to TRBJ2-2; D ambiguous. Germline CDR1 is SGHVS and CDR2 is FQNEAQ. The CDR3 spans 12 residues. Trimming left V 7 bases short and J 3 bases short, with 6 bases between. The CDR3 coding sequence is TGTGCCAGCAAAACGCACACCGGGGAGCTGTTTTTT. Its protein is CASKTHTGELFF.

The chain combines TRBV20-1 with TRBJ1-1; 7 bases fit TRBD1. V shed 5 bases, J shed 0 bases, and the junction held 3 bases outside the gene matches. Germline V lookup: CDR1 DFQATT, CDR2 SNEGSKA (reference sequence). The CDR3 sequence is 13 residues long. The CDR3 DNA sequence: TGCAGTGCTGTCAGGGGGGTGAACACTGAAGCTTTCTTT. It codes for CSAVRGVNTEAFF.

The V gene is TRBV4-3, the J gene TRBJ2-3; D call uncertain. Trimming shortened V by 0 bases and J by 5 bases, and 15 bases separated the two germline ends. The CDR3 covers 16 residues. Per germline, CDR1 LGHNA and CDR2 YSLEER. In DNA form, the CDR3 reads TGCGCCAGCAGCCAAGATTCCAGCCGCCCGGGAGATACGCAGTATTTT. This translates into CASSQDSSRPGDTQYF.

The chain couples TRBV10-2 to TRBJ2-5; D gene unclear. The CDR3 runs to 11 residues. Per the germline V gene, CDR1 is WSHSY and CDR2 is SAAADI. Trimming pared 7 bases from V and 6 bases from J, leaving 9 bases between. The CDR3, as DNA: TGCGCCAGCATCGTTGGTCAGACCCAGTACTTC. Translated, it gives CASIVGQTQYF.

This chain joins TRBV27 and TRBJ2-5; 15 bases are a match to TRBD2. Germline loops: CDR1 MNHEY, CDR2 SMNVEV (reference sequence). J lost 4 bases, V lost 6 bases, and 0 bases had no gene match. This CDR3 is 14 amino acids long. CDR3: CASRGLAGGETQYF. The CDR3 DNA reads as TGTGCCAGCAGGGGACTAGCGGGGGGAGAGACCCAGTACTTC.

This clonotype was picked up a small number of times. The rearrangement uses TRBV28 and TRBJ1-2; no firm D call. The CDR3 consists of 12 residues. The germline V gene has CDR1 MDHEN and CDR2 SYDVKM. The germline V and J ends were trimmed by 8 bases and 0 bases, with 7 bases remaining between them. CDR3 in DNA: TGTGCCAGCGGGGTATCTAACTATGGCTACACCTTC. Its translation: CASGVSNYGYTF.

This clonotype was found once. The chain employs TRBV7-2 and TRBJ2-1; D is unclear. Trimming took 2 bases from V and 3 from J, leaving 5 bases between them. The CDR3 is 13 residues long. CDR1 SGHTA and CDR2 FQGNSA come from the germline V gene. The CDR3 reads CASSLMVYNEQFF. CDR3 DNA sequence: TGTGCCAGCAGCTTAATGGTCTACAATGAGCAGTTCTTC.

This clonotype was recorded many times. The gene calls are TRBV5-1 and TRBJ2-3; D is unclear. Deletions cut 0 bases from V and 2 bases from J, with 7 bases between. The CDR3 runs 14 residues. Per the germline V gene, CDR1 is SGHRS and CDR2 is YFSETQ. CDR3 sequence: CASSLEKPTDTQYF. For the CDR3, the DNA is TGCGCCAGCAGCTTGGAAAAACCCACAGATACGCAGTATTTT.

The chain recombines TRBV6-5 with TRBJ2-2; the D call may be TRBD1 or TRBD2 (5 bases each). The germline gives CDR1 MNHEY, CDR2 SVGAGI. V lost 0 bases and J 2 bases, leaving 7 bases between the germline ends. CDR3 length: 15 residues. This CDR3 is CASSYSGTNTGELFF. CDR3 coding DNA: TGTGCCAGCAGTTACTCCGGGACCAACACCGGGGAGCTGTTTTTT.

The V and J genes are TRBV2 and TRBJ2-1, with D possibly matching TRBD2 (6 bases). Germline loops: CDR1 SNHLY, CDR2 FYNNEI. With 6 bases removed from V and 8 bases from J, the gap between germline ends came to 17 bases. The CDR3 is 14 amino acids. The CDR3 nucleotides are TGTGCCAGCAGGCGGGACGGGAGCCCAGATGAGCAGTTCTTC. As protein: CASRRDGSPDEQFF.

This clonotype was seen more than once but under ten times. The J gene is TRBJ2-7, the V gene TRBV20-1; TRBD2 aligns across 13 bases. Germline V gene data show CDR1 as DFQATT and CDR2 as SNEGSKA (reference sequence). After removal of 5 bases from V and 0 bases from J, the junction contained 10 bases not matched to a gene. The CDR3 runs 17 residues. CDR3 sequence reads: CSAHSTSGRILSYEQYF. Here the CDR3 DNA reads TGCAGTGCTCACTCGACTAGCGGGAGGATACTCTCCTACGAGCAGTACTTC.